This passage covers 12 T cell receptor beta chains from one sample sequenced in a study of shared clonotypes between healthy human individuals. Measured with immunoSEQ multiplex PCR; TCRdb has only the in-frame clones, and not every one. The sample holds about 2,500,000 clones, 90% to 95% seen once. Sequenced material: naive CD4+ T cells sorted from blood. The subset denotes: CD45RA+ positively selected. These receptors were taken from a man between 18 and 29 years old in good health.

The gene calls are TRBV6-5 and TRBJ2-7; 10 bases match TRBD2. Germline trimming cut 0 bases from V and 3 bases from J; bases unmatched to any gene: 2. This CDR3 is 15 amino acids long. The germline CDR1 and CDR2 sequences are MNHEY and SVGAGI. The CDR3 protein is CASSYSGLANYEQYF. The CDR3 DNA is TGTGCCAGCAGTTACTCGGGACTAGCGAACTACGAGCAGTACTTC.

The chain carries TRBV7-9 and TRBJ1-1; no reliable D call. The CDR3 has 16 residues. Germline CDR1 and CDR2: SEHNR and FQNEAQ (reference sequence). V lost 5 bases and J 1 base, leaving 17 bases between the germline ends. The CDR3 loop reads CASSPKWQNTNTEAFF. CDR3 DNA sequence: TGTGCCAGCAGCCCTAAGTGGCAGAATACGAACACTGAAGCTTTCTTT.

The chain employs TRBV5-4 and TRBJ2-1; D is tentatively TRBD1 or TRBD2 (5 bases each). The CDR3 sequence is 14 residues long. Trimming left V 4 bases short and J 4 bases short, with 12 bases between. Germline V lookup: CDR1 SGHNT, CDR2 YYREEE (reference sequence). In DNA form, the CDR3 reads TGTGCCAGCAGCCGCATAGAGGGGTACAATGAGCAGTTCTTC. Its translation: CASSRIEGYNEQFF.

This clone was observed a single time. The chain couples TRBV5-5 to TRBJ2-6; D uncertain. The CDR3 spans 17 residues. The ends were cut back, 1 base at V and 0 bases at J, with 11 bases in the middle. Germline lookup yields CDR1 SGHKS and CDR2 YYEKEE (reference sequence). CDR3 DNA sequence: TGTGCCAGCAGCTTGTCGGGCAGGTACTCTGGGGCCAACGTCCTGACTTTC. It codes for CASSLSGRYSGANVLTF.

The rearrangement uses TRBV10-2 and TRBJ1-6; 8 nucleotides match TRBD1. The CDR3 is 14 amino acids. Germline V gene lookup returns CDR1 WSHSY and CDR2 SAAADI. Losses at the gene ends were 4 bases for V and 7 bases for J; bases not matched to a gene: 3. The CDR3 sequence is CASSGGQENSPLHF. The CDR3 coding sequence is TGCGCCAGCAGTGGGGGACAGGAAAATTCACCCCTCCACTTT.

This chain uses TRBV7-3 with TRBJ1-6; D not certain. This CDR3 is built from 14 residues. The V end lost 2 bases, the J end lost 7 bases, and 9 bases lay between the germline ends. CDR1 and CDR2 from the germline V gene are SGHTA and FQGTGA. The CDR3 reads CASSLGLLNSPLHF. DNA of the CDR3: TGTGCCAGCAGCTTAGGGCTGCTGAATTCACCCCTCCACTTT.

About this clone: Distinct nucleotide sequences in the sample also encode this CDR3. The chain carries TRBV19 and TRBJ1-5, with 10 positions matching TRBD1. The CDR3 loop spans 15 amino acids. Germline V lookup: CDR1 LNHDA, CDR2 SQIVND (reference sequence). V dropped 1 base and J dropped 7; count of bases not matched to a gene: 4. CDR3 protein: CASSIGQGAGQPQHF. Written as DNA, the CDR3 is TGTGCCAGTAGTATAGGACAGGGGGCTGGGCAGCCCCAGCATTTT.

J is TRBJ2-3 and V is TRBV5-6; D remains ambiguous. The V gene's germline CDR1 is SGHDT and CDR2 YYEEEE. V was cut by 2 bases and J by 5 bases, with 12 bases left in between. The CDR3 runs 14 residues. The CDR3 nucleotides read TGTGCCAGCAGCTTCCCGGGTAAGAAAGATACGCAGTATTTT. Its protein is CASSFPGKKDTQYF.

This chain uses TRBV5-1 with TRBJ2-5, with D perhaps matching TRBD1 or TRBD2 (5 bases each). CDR3 length equals 12 residues. CDR1 and CDR2 (germline): SGHRS, YFSETQ. The germline V and J ends were trimmed by 4 bases and 10 bases, with 14 bases remaining between them. The CDR3 DNA is TGCGCCAGCAGCCCCGGGGCGGAGGACCAGTACTTC. Residues: CASSPGAEDQYF. The whole variable domain, filled in from reference TRBV5-1 and TRBJ2-5, reads KAGVTQTPRYLIKTRGQQVTLSCSPISGHRSVSWYQQTPGQGLQFLFEYFSETQRNKGNFPGRFSGRQFSNSRSEMNVSTLELGDSALYLCASSPGAEDQYFGPGTRLLVL.

Regarding this clone: The sample contains more than one DNA sequence encoding this CDR3. This chain uses TRBV2 with TRBJ2-5; 7 bases fit TRBD1. Germline V gives CDR1 SNHLY, CDR2 FYNNEI. This CDR3 region has 13 residues. V lost 4 bases to trimming and J lost 4 bases; unmatched junction nucleotides: 3. This chain's CDR3 is CASSGQGPETQYF. The DNA of the CDR3 is TGTGCCAGCAGTGGACAGGGTCCAGAGACCCAGTACTTC.

The chain links TRBV10-3 to TRBJ1-3; TRBD1 might be the D (6 bases). The V gene's germline CDR1 is ENHRY and CDR2 SYGVKD. Trimming removed 1 base at V and 2 bases at J, with 12 bases between. The CDR3 loop spans 16 amino acids. The CDR3 sequence: CAISELQGGTGNTIYF. The CDR3 DNA sequence: TGTGCCATCAGTGAGTTACAGGGAGGAACTGGAAACACCATATATTTT.

As concerns this clone: Different DNA sequences within this sample yield the same CDR3. The chain carries TRBV30 and TRBJ2-1; D unclear. V dropped 3 bases and J dropped 6 bases, with 6 bases sitting between them. CDR1 is GTSNPN, CDR2 SVGIG, per germline (reference sequence). The CDR3 length is 11 residues. The CDR3 nucleotides read TGTGCCTGGAGCGGTGGCAATGAGCAGTTCTTC. Its translation: CAWSGGNEQFF.